This entry lists 3 T cell receptor beta chains sequenced from one sample in a study of blood T cell repertoires in COVID-19. Sequencing used immunoSEQ multiplex PCR; TCRdb keeps in-frame clones, though not all of them. The table records about 100,000 clones, 70% to 90% of them present only once. What was sequenced was peripheral blood. These TCRs come from a man aged 55-75 years with acute or convalescent COVID-19.

The chain links TRBV5-1 to TRBJ2-7; D is unresolved. The CDR3 spans 12 residues. The V end was cut by 4 bases, the J end by 0 bases, with 5 bases between. Germline V CDR1 and CDR2: SGHRS, YFSETQ. The CDR3 nucleotides are TGCGCCAGCAGCCAGGACTCCTACGAGCAGTACTTC. It yields the protein CASSQDSYEQYF.

The V and J genes are TRBV12-3 or TRBV12-4 and TRBJ2-7; no clear D. V was cut by 4 bases and J by 4 bases, with 11 bases left in between. There are 13 residues in the CDR3. The DNA of the CDR3 is TGTGCCAGCAGTTCTCCGACGAGGTACGAGCAGTACTTC. Residues: CASSSPTRYEQYF.

The chain uses TRBV5-5 and TRBJ2-7, with 10 bases matching TRBD2. The CDR3 is made up of 14 amino acids. The V gene's germline CDR1 is SGHKS and CDR2 YYEKEE (reference sequence). The V segment lost 3 bases and the J segment 6 bases; nucleotides outside the gene matches: 6. CDR3 sequence: CASSSGLADTEQYF. DNA of the CDR3: TGTGCCAGCAGCTCCGGACTAGCGGATACCGAGCAGTACTTC.